This TCR beta chain was retrieved from a study of blood T cell repertoires in COVID-19. For the study at large: Italy, Spain and the United States were the sources of the convalescent and acute COVID-19 samples. PBMCs, B-cell-depleted T cells, or T cells were the source of the cDNA or gDNA that made up the material.

The V segment lost 9 bases and the J segment 0 bases; nucleotides outside the gene matches: 10. The CDR3 is 16 residues long. Authors' methods: Reference gene primer amplification in the assay estimated nucleated cell counts. Using immunoSEQ multiplex PCR, the repertoire was profiled, and TCRdb retains in-frame clones only, with some absent. V, J and clone size derive from that table, while D and trimming were established from the DNA sequence. Here the sample spans some 110,000 clones, 65% to 90% being singletons. The chain employs TRBV23-1 and TRBJ1-1, with 10 bases fitting TRBD1. TRBV23-1 is an ORF; its function is uncertain. This receptor was taken from a man aged 50-60 years with acute or convalescent COVID-19. The specimen sequenced was peripheral blood. CDR3 in amino acids: CASPLDRGPMNTEAFF. The CDR3 DNA reads as TGCGCCAGTCCCTTAGACAGGGGGCCTATGAACACTGAAGCTTTCTTT.